This TCR beta chain came from a study of T cell changes during pregnancy in multiple sclerosis. The assay was immunoSEQ multiplex PCR, and TCRdb's table has in-frame clones only and misses some. The sample consists of fewer than 85,000 clones, around 90% of them appearing once. Germline CDR1 and CDR2: MNHEY and SVGAGI. The junction had 2 bases not matched to a gene; V was cut back by 2 bases and J by 4 bases. The CDR3 is 16 residues long. This chain uses TRBV6-5 with TRBJ2-1; 13 positions agree with TRBD2. The material sequenced was peripheral blood, taken in the first trimester of pregnancy. This clonotype was sampled from a female donor in good health, enrolled as a control in a pregnancy study. CDR3 sequence: CASSYGTSGEYNEQFF. The CDR3 nucleotides are TGTGCCAGCAGTTACGGGACTAGCGGGGAGTACAATGAGCAGTTCTTC.